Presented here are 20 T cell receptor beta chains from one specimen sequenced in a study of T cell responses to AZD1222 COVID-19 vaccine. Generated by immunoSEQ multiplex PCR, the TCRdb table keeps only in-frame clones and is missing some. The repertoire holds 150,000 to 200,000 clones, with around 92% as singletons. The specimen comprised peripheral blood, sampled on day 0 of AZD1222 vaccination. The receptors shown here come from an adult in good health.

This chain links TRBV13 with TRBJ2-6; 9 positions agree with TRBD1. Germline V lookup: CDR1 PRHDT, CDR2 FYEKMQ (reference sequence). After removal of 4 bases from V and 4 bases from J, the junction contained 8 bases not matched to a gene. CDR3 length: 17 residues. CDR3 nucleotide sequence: TGTGCCAGCAGCTCGGGACAGGGATACGCAGGGGCCAACGTCCTGACTTTC. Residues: CASSSGQGYAGANVLTF. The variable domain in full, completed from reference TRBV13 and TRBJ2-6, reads AAGVIQSPRHLIKEKRETATLKCYPIPRHDTVYWYQQGPGQDPQFLISFYEKMQSDKGSIPDRFSAQQFSDYHSELNMSSLELGDSALYFCASSSGQGYAGANVLTFGAGSRLTVL.

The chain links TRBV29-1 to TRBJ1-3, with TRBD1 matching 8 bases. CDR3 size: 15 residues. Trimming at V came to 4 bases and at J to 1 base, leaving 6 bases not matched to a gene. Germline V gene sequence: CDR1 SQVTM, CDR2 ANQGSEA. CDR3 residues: CSVAGDRGSGNTIYF. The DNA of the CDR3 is TGCAGCGTTGCAGGAGACAGGGGTTCTGGAAACACCATATATTTT.

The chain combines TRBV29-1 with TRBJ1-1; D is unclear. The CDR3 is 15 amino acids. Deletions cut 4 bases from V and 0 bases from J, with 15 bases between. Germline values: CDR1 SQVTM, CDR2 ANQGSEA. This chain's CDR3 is CSVVKRPSLNTEAFF. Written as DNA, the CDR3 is TGCAGCGTTGTCAAAAGACCTTCCCTGAACACTGAAGCTTTCTTT. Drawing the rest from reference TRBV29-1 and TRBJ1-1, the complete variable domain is SAVISQKPSRDICQRGTSLTIQCQVDSQVTMMFWYRQQPGQSLTLIATANQGSEATYESGFVIDKFPISRPNLTFSTLTVSNMSPEDSSIYLCSVVKRPSLNTEAFFGQGTRLTVV.

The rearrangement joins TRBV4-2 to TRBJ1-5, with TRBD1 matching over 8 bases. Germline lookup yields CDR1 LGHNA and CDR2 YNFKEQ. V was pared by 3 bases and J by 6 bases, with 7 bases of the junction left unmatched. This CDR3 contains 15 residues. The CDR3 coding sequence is TGTGCCAGCAGCCAGGCCCAGGGGGCGATTCAGCCCCAGCATTTT. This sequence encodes CASSQAQGAIQPQHF.

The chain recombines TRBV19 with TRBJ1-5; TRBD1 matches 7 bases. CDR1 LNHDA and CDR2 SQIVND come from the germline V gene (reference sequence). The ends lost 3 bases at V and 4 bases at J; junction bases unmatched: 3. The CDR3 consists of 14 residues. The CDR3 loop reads CASSIGDRNQPQHF. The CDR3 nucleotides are TGTGCCAGTAGTATTGGGGACAGAAATCAGCCCCAGCATTTT.

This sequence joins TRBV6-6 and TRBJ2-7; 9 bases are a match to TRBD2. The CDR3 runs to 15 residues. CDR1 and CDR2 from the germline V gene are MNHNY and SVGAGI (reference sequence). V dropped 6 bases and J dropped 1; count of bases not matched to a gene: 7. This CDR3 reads CASSQAGGSSYEQYF. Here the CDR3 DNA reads TGTGCCAGCAGCCAAGCGGGAGGATCATCCTACGAGCAGTACTTC.

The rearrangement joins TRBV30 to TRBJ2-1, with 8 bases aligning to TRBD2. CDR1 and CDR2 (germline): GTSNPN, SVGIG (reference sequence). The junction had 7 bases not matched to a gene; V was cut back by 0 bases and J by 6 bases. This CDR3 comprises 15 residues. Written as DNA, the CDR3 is TGTGCCTGGAGTGTACCAGCGGGAGCTCTCAATGAGCAGTTCTTC. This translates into CAWSVPAGALNEQFF.

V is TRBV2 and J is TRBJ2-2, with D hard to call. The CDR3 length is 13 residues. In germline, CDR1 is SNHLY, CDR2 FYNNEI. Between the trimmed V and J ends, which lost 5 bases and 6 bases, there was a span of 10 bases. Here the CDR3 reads CASSQGISGELFF. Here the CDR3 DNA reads TGTGCCAGCAGTCAAGGTATATCCGGGGAGCTGTTTTTT.

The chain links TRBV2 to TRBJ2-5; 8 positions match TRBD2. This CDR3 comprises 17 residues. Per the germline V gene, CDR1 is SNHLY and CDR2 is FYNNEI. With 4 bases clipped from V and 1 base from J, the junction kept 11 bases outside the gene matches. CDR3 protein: CASSVTASGQAQETQYF. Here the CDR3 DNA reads TGTGCCAGCAGTGTGACCGCTAGCGGGCAAGCCCAAGAGACCCAGTACTTC.

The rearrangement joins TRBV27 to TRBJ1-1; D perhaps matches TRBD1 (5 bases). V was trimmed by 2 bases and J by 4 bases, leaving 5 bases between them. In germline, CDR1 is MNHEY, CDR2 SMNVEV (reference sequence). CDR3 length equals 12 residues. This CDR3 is CASSLRGTEAFF. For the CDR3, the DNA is TGTGCCAGCAGTTTAAGGGGCACTGAAGCTTTCTTT.

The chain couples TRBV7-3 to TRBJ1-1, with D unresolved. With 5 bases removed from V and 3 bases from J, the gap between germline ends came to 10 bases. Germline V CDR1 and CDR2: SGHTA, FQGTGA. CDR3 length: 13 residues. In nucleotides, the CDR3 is TGTGCCAGCAGCCTCTCGGGTGACACTGAAGCTTTCTTT. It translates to CASSLSGDTEAFF. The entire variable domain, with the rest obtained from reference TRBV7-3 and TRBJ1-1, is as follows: GAGVSQTPSNKVTEKGKYVELRCDPISGHTALYWYRQSLGQGPEFLIYFQGTGAADDSGLPNDRFFAVRPEGSVSTLKIQRTERGDSAVYLCASSLSGDTEAFFGQGTRLTVV.

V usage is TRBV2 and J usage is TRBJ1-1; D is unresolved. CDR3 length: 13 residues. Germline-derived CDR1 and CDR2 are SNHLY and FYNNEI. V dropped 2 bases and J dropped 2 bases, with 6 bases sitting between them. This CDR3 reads CASSESLNTEAFF. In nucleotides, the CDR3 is TGTGCCAGCAGTGAAAGCCTTAACACTGAAGCTTTCTTT. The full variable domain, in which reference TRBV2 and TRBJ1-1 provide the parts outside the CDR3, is EPEVTQTPSHQVTQMGQEVILRCVPISNHLYFYWYRQILGQKVEFLVSFYNNEISEKSEIFDDQFSVERPDGSNFTLKIRSTKLEDSAMYFCASSESLNTEAFFGQGTRLTVV.

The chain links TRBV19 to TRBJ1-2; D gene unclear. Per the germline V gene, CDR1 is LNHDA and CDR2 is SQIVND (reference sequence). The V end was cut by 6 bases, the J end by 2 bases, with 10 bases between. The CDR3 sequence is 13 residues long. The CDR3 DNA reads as TGTGCCAGTAGAGGGTCAGTCAACTATGGCTACACCTTC. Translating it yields CASRGSVNYGYTF. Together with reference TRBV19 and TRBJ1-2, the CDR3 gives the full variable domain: DGGITQSPKYLFRKEGQNVTLSCEQNLNHDAMYWYRQDPGQGLRLIYYSQIVNDFQKGDIAEGYSVSREKKESFPLTVTSAQKNPTAFYLCASRGSVNYGYTFGSGTRLTVV.

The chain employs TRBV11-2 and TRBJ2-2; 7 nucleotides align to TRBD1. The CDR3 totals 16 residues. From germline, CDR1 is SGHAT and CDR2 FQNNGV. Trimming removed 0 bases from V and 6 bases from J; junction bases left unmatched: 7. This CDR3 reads CASSLDGRGYSGELFF. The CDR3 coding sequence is TGTGCCAGCAGCTTAGATGGCAGGGGGTACTCCGGGGAGCTGTTTTTT. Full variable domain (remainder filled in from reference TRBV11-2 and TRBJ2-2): EAGVAQSPRYKIIEKRQSVAFWCNPISGHATLYWYQQILGQGPKLLIQFQNNGVVDDSQLPKDRFSAERLKGVDSTLKIQPAKLEDSAVYLCASSLDGRGYSGELFFGEGSRLTVL.

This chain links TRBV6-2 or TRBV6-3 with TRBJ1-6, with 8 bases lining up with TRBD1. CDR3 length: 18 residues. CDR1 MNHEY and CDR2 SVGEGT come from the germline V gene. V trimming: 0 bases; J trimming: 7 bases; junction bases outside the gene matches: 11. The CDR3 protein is CASSYSRGQDLWNSPLHF. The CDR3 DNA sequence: TGTGCCAGCAGTTACTCGAGGGGACAGGACCTATGGAATTCACCCCTCCACTTT.

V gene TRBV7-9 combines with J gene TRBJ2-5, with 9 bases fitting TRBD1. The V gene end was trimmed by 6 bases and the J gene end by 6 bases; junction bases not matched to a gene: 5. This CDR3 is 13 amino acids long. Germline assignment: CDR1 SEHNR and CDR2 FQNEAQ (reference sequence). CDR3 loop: CASRSGQGKTQYF. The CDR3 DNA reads TGTGCCAGCAGATCAGGACAGGGGAAGACCCAGTACTTC.

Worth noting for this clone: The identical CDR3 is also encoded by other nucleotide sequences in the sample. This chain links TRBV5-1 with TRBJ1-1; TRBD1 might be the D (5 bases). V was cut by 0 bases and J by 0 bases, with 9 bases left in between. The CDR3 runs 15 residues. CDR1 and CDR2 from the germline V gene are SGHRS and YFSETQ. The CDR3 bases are TGCGCCAGCAGCTTGGCCGGGACCCTGAACACTGAAGCTTTCTTT. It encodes CASSLAGTLNTEAFF.

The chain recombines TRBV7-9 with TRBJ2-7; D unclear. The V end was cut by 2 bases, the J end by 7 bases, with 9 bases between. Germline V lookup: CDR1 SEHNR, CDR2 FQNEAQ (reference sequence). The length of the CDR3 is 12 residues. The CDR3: CASSLNPWEQYF. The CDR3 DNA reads TGTGCCAGCAGCTTAAATCCCTGGGAGCAGTACTTC. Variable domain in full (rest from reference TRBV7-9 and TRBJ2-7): DTGVSQNPRHKITKRGQNVTFRCDPISEHNRLYWYRQTLGQGPEFLTYFQNEAQLEKSRLLSDRFSAERPKGSFSTLEIQRTEQGDSAMYLCASSLNPWEQYFGPGTRLTVT.

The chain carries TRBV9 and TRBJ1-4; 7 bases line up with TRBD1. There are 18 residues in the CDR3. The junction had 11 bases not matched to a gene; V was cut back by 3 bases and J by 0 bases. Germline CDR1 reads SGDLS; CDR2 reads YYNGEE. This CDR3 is CASSASLRGGATNEKLFF. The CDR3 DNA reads TGTGCCAGCAGCGCGTCCCTCCGAGGGGGCGCAACTAATGAAAAACTGTTTTTT.

The CDR3 DNA is TGTGCCAGCAGCCCGACAGTTTCGGACAATGAGCAGTTCTTC. Translated: CASSPTVSDNEQFF. The chain uses TRBV5-4 and TRBJ2-1; the D gene is possibly TRBD1 (5 bases). The CDR3 is made up of 14 amino acids. Germline CDR1 and CDR2: SGHNT and YYREEE (reference sequence). V was cut by 4 bases and J by 5 bases, with 13 bases left in between.